Given below is one TCR beta chain in context. Per the study methods: By means of reference gene primer amplification, nucleated cell counts were estimated. Assay used: immunoSEQ multiplex PCR; TCRdb lists only in-frame clones, some missing. The V and J calls and clone size are taken from that table; D and trimming were inferred from the DNA. This sample yields around 70,000 clones, of which 84% are seen a single time; about 35% belongs to the top ten. In germline, CDR1 is MDHEN, CDR2 SYDVKM. V lost 3 bases, J lost 7 bases, and 10 bases stayed unmatched. The length of the CDR3 is 16 residues. This sample is drawn from a study of blood T cell repertoires in COVID-19. Across the study: Samples of COVID-19 (acute and convalescent) were obtained from the United States, Italy and Spain.

The clonotype comes from an older man with acute or convalescent COVID-19. The V and J genes are TRBV28 and TRBJ1-5; 9 bases agree with TRBD1. The sequenced sample consisted of peripheral blood. The CDR3 here is CASSLGQGLLWQPQHF. CDR3 nucleotide sequence: TGTGCCAGCAGTTTGGGACAGGGCCTATTATGGCAGCCCCAGCATTTT. The full variable domain, completed using reference TRBV28 and TRBJ1-5, is DVKVTQSSRYLVKRTGEKVFLECVQDMDHENMFWYRQDPGLGLRLIYFSYDVKMKEKGDIPEGYSVSREKKERFSLILESASTNQTSMYLCASSLGQGLLWQPQHFGDGTRLSIL.